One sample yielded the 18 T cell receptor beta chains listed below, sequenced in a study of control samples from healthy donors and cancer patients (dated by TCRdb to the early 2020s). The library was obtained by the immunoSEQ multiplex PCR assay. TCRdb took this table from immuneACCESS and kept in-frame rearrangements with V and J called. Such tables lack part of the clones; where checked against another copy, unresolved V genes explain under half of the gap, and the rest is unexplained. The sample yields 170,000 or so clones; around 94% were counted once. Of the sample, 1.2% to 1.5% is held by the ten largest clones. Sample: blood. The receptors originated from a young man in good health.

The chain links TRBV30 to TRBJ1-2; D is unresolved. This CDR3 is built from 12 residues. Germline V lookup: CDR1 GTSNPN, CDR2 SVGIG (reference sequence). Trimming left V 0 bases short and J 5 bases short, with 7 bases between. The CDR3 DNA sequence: TGTGCCTGGAGTGTATCGGGATATGGCTACACCTTC. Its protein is CAWSVSGYGYTF.

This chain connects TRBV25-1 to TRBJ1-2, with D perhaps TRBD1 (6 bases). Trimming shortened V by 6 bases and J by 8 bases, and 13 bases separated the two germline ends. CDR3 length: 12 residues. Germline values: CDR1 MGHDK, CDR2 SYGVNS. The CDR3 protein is CASRTGGGGYTF. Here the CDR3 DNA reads TGTGCCAGCAGGACGGGTGGGGGCGGCTACACCTTC.

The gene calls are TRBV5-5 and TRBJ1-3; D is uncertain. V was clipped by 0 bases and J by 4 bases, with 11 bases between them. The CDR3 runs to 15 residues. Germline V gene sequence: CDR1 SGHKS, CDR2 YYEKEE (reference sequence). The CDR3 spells CASSLDSGSGNTIYF. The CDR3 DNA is TGTGCCAGCAGCTTGGACTCGGGCAGCGGAAACACCATATATTTT.

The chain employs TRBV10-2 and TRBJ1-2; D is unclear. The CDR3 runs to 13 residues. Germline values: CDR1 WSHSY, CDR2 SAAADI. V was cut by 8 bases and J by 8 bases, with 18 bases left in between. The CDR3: CASRTFGEGGYTF. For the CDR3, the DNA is TGCGCCAGCCGAACTTTCGGGGAAGGAGGCTACACCTTC.

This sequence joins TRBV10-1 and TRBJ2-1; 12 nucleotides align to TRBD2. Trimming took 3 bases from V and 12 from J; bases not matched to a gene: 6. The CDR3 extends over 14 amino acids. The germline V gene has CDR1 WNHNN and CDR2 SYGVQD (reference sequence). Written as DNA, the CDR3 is TGCGCCAGCAGTGAACTAGCGGGAGGATCCCCGCAGTTCTTC. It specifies CASSELAGGSPQFF.

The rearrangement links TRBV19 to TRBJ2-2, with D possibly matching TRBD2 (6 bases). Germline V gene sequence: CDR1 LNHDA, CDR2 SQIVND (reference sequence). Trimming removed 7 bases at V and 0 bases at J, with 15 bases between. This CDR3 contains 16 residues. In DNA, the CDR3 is TGTGCCAGTAAGGGACGATGGGGGGCGAACACCGGGGAGCTGTTTTTT. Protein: CASKGRWGANTGELFF. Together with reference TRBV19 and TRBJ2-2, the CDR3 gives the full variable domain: DGGITQSPKYLFRKEGQNVTLSCEQNLNHDAMYWYRQDPGQGLRLIYYSQIVNDFQKGDIAEGYSVSREKKESFPLTVTSAQKNPTAFYLCASKGRWGANTGELFFGEGSRLTVL.

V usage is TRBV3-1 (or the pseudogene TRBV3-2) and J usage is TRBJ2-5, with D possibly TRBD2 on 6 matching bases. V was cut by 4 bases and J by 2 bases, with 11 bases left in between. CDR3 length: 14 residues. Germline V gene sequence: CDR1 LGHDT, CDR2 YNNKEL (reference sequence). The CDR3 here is CASSPPSVQETQYF. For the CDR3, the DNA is TGTGCCAGCAGCCCCCCTAGCGTGCAAGAGACCCAGTACTTC.

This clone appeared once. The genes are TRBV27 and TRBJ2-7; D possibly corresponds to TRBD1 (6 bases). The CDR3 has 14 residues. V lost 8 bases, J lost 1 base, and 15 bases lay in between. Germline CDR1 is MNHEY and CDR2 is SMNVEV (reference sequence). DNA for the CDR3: TGTGCCAGCGGGACACTTACCCCGTCCTACGAGCAGTACTTC. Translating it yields CASGTLTPSYEQYF.

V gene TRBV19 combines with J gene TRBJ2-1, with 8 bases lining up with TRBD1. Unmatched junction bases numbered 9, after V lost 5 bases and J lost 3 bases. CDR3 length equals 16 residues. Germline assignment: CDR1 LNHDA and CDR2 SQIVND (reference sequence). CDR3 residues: CASSPRTGKSYNEQFF. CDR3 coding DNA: TGTGCCAGTAGTCCGAGGACAGGGAAAAGCTACAATGAGCAGTTCTTC.

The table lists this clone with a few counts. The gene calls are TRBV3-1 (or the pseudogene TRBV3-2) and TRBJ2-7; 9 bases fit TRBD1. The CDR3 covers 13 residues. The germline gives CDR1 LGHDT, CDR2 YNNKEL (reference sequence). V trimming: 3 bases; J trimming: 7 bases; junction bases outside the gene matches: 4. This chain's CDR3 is CASSQDRGGEQYF. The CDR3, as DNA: TGTGCCAGCAGCCAGGACAGGGGTGGGGAGCAGTACTTC.

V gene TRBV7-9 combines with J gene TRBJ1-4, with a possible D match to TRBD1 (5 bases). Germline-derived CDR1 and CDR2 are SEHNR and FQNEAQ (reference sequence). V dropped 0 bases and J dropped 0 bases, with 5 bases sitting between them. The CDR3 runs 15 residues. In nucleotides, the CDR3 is TGTGCCAGCAGCTTAGCCAGGGCAACTAATGAAAAACTGTTTTTT. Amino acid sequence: CASSLARATNEKLFF.

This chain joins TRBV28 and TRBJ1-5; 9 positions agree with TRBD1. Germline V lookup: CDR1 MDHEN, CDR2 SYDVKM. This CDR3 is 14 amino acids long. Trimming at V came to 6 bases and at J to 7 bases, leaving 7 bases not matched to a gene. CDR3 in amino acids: CASSLGQGYQPQHF. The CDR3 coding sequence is TGTGCCAGCAGCCTGGGACAGGGTTACCAGCCCCAGCATTTT.

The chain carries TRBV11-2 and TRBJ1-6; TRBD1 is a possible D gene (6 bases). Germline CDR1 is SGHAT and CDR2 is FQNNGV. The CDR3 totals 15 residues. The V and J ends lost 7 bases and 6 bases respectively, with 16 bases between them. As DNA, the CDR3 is TGTGCCAGCATCCCGTCGGGGGCTACTAATTCACCCCTCCACTTT. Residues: CASIPSGATNSPLHF. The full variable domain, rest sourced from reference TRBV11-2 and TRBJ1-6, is EAGVAQSPRYKIIEKRQSVAFWCNPISGHATLYWYQQILGQGPKLLIQFQNNGVVDDSQLPKDRFSAERLKGVDSTLKIQPAKLEDSAVYLCASIPSGATNSPLHFGNGTRLTVT.

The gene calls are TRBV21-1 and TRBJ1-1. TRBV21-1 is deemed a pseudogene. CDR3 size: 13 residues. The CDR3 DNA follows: TGTGCCAGCAGATGGAGCATGAACACTGAAGCTTTCTTT. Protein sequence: CASRWSMNTEAFF.

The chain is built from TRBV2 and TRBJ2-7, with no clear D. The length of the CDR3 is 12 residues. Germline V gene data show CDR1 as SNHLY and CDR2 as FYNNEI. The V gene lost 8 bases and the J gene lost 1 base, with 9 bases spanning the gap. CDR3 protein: CASRRFSYEQYF. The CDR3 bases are TGTGCCAGCCGACGGTTTTCCTACGAGCAGTACTTC.

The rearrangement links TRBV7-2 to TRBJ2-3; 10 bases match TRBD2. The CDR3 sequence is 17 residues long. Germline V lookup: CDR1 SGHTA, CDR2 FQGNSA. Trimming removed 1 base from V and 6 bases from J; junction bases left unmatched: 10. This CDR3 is CASSLDGSGGRRDTQYF. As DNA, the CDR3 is TGTGCCAGCAGCTTAGATGGTAGCGGGGGGCGTCGGGATACGCAGTATTTT.

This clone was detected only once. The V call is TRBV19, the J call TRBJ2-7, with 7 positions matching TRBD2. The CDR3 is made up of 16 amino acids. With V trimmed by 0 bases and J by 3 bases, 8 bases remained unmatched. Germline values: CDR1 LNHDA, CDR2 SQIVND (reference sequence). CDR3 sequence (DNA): TGTGCCAGTAGTATAGATCAGGAGCGGGGAAACTACGAGCAGTACTTC. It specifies CASSIDQERGNYEQYF.

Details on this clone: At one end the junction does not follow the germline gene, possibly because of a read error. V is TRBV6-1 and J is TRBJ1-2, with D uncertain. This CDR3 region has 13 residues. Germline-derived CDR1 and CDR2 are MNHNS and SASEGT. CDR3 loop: CASSEVEAYGFAF. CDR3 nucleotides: TGTGCCAGCAGTGAGGTGGAGGCATATGGCTTCGCCTTC.